A few counts support the clone carrying this T cell receptor beta chain. Its cognate antigen is unknown. This CDR3 contains 15 residues. CDR1 and CDR2 (germline): SSHAT, FNYEAQ (reference sequence). V lost 2 bases and J 0 bases, leaving 10 bases between the germline ends. The sample comes from a study of CD8 T cells in ankylosing spondylitis. Molecular-barcoded quantitative 5'-RACE produced these TCR beta libraries. TCRdb processed the 5' RACE reads anew with MiXCR; each CDR3 protein has one entry. This table holds 150,000 to 200,000 distinct CDR3 sequences, 30% to 40% found once. Findings and limits, study-wide: CD8+ cells made up the disease-linked clones, which were relatively rare in peripheral blood. Matched ankylosing spondylitis synovial fluid reportedly showed significant enrichment of disease-linked clones.

This sequence joins TRBV7-7 and TRBJ2-5; tentatively, D is TRBD1 (5 bases). This TCR was recovered from a male donor with ankylosing spondylitis. Material for sequencing was synovial fluid, either unsorted or a sorted T cell fraction (not recorded which). CDR3 region: CASSLNSGYQETQYF. The CDR3 DNA is TGTGCCAGCAGCTTAAATTCAGGGTACCAAGAGACCCAGTACTTC.